This entry lists 26 T cell receptor beta chains sequenced from one sample in a study of tumor-infiltrating lymphocytes in primary liver carcinoma (dated by TCRdb to between 2016 and 2019). Total RNA and DNA were co-extracted from roughly 18-30 mg of bulk tissue with the AllPrep DNA/RNA mini kit, without cell sorting. These reads were obtained on an Illumina HiSeq 2500. A constant-region primer and ProtoScript II reverse transcriptase were used to reverse-transcribe TCRbeta-specific cDNA from roughly 0.5 ug total RNA. Construction of the TCRbeta libraries relied on three nested rounds of multiplex PCR, following a slightly modified ARM-PCR procedure. Multiplex TRBV1-TRBV30 forward primers and a Cbeta reverse primer were used in the first two PCR rounds, each of which was run for around 10 cycles. TCRdb cleaned the public reads at Q25 with fastp, built clones with MiXCR and kept in-frame beta chains. When rows share a CDR3 protein, they turn into one entry using the most common DNA and genes. This sample has around 56,000 distinct CDR3 sequences in its table, and about three quarters of those were observed once. The top ten clonotypes cover roughly three fifths of the sample.

The specimen was liver tumor tissue from sampling region 2. The cell subset or site label on this specimen signifies: tumor region T2, inferior pole. These TCRs come from a man in his forties or fifties with primary liver carcinoma and hepatitis B virus infection.

To note about this clonotype: Because the CDR3 is missing its conserved closing phenylalanine or tryptophan, this is likely a read error. The chain links TRBV6-5 to TRBJ1-1; no firm D call. The CDR3 has 13 amino acids. Per the germline V gene, CDR1 is MNHEY and CDR2 is SVGAGI. The CDR3 spells CASSGQFNIEAFS. For the CDR3, the DNA is TGTGCCAGCAGCGGGCAGTTCAACATTGAAGCTTTCTCT.

Regarding this clonotype: A clone one base away is much larger, so this may be a read error. CDR3 DNA sequence: TGCGCCAGCAGCCTCGAACACCGAAGCACAGATACGCAGTATTTT. Translating gives CASSLEHRSTDTQYF. The chain joins TRBV11-2 to TRBJ2-3, with D unclear. The CDR3 is made up of 15 amino acids. Germline CDR1 SGHAT, CDR2 FQNNGV.

The chain carries TRBV28 and TRBJ2-7, with D perhaps TRBD1 (5 bases). The CDR3 spans 14 residues. Germline V gene data show CDR1 as MDHEN and CDR2 as SYDVKM. V lost 6 bases and J lost 9, with 21 bases in between. The CDR3 nucleotides read TGTGCCAGCAGCCTAGGACACCGATCCTACAGGCAGTACTTC. This encodes CASSLGHRSYRQYF.

This clonotype was detected only a few times. A junction boundary mismatches the germline segment, possibly from a read error. This chain links TRBV7-6 with TRBJ2-1, with D possibly being TRBD2 (6 bases). There are 19 residues in the CDR3. Germline lookup yields CDR1 SGHVS and CDR2 FNYEAQ. In DNA form, the CDR3 reads TGTGCCAGCAGCTTTTTATCTGGGGATCTGATAGCGGCCTACAATGATCAGTTCTTC. It yields the protein CASSFLSGDLIAAYNDQFF.

The chain uses TRBV11-3 and TRBJ2-2, with 8 bases lining up with TRBD1. Per the germline V gene, CDR1 is SGHNT and CDR2 is YENEEA. This CDR3 is built from 14 residues. J lost 13 bases, V lost 3 bases, and 10 bases had no gene match. As DNA, the CDR3 is TGTGCCAGCAGCTTCTACAGGGGGAACACCGGGCTGTTTTTT. The encoded protein is CASSFYRGNTGLFF.

The rearrangement links TRBV5-8 to TRBJ2-7, with a tentative D call TRBD1 (6 bases). The CDR3 consists of 16 residues. Trimming removed 1 base at V and 0 bases at J, with 14 bases between. Germline CDR1 and CDR2: SGHTS and YDEGEE. The CDR3: CASSLLRGDISYEQYF. The CDR3 bases are TGTGCCAGCAGCTTGCTCAGGGGCGATATCTCCTACGAGCAGTACTTC.

This clonotype is large by share. V and J are TRBV10-3 and TRBJ2-5, with 7 nucleotides matching TRBD1. Germline V gives CDR1 ENHRY, CDR2 SYGVKD. The CDR3 sequence is 14 residues long. Trimming cost V 6 bases and J 1 base; bases outside gene matches: 5. The CDR3 nucleotides are TGTGCCATCAGCCCCGACAGGGCCCAAGAGACCCAGTACTTC. This encodes CAISPDRAQETQYF.

This clonotype was recorded once. This could be a read error, since a much larger clone is one nucleotide away. The J gene is TRBJ1-5, the V gene TRBV28, with D unresolved. The CDR3 runs to 13 residues. Germline CDR1 reads MDHEN; CDR2 reads SYDVKM. V dropped 5 bases and J dropped 10 bases, with 15 bases sitting between them. CDR3 DNA: TGTGCCAGCAGTCTAAGGGCGAGTCGTCCCCAGCATTTT. It specifies CASSLRASRPQHF.

The chain recombines TRBV6-5 with TRBJ2-1; the match to TRBD2 covers 8 bases. Germline CDR1 is MNHEY and CDR2 is SVGAGI. V lost 9 bases to trimming and J lost 9 bases; unmatched junction nucleotides: 13. The CDR3 sequence is 14 residues long. The CDR3 loop reads CARSRSGLVGEQFF. CDR3 bases: TGTGCCAGAAGTCGATCGGGACTAGTTGGTGAGCAGTTCTTC.

This clonotype was counted at least ten times. A much larger clone is a single base away; this may be a read error. The chain couples TRBV29-1 to TRBJ1-1, with 8 bases that match TRBD1. The CDR3 has 12 amino acids. V was pared by 6 bases and J by 6 bases, with 6 bases of the junction left unmatched. Germline-derived CDR1 and CDR2 are SQVTM and ANQGSEA. CDR3 residues: CSVSQDRAEAFF. The DNA for the CDR3 is TGCAGCGTCTCTCAGGACAGGGCTGAAGCTTTCTTT.

V and J are TRBV29-1 and TRBJ2-7; D may be TRBD2 (6 bases). CDR1 SQVTM and CDR2 ANQGSEA come from the germline V gene. The ends were cut back, 7 bases at V and 5 bases at J, with 12 bases in the middle. The CDR3 extends over 11 amino acids. Here the CDR3 DNA reads TGCAGCGCTGGGGGGACCAACGAGCAGTACTTC. It yields the protein CSAGGTNEQYF.

This clonotype was recorded only once. Germline is not matched at one junction end, which may reflect a read error. The chain employs TRBV28 and TRBJ2-4; D might be TRBD1 (6 bases). The CDR3 totals 14 residues. Germline CDR1 and CDR2: MDHEN and SYDVKM. The CDR3 nucleotides read TGTGCCAGCAGTCCCCCGGGCAGGGGAGACATTAAGTACTTC. Protein sequence: CASSPPGRGDIKYF.

The V and J genes are TRBV6-1 and TRBJ2-6; D tentatively fits TRBD1 or TRBD2 (6 bases each). Per the germline V gene, CDR1 is MNHNS and CDR2 is SASEGT. Deletions cut 7 bases from V and 7 bases from J, with 17 bases between. CDR3 length equals 15 residues. The CDR3 here is CASNDRGVGANVLTF. DNA for the CDR3: TGTGCCAGCAATGATAGGGGGGTTGGTGCCAACGTCCTGACTTTC.

This chain joins TRBV4-1 and TRBJ2-5; 8 nucleotides line up with TRBD1. Germline loops: CDR1 MGHRA, CDR2 YSYEKL. Trimming at V came to 4 bases and at J to 5 bases, leaving 9 bases not matched to a gene. This CDR3 is built from 15 residues. This CDR3 is CASSPEDREYETQYF. CDR3 nucleotide sequence: TGCGCCAGCAGCCCTGAGGACAGGGAGTACGAGACCCAGTACTTC.

In its sample, this clonotype was seen a few times. This rearrangement joins TRBV29-1 to TRBJ2-5; D assignment may be TRBD1 or TRBD2 (5 bases each). The end of the DNA fits TRBJ2-1 better, so the J call may be wrong. The CDR3 length is 14 residues. Germline V gene lookup returns CDR1 SQVTM and CDR2 ANQGSEA. The CDR3 sequence is CSVEDGTSQETQFF. CDR3 sequence (DNA): TGCAGCGTTGAAGATGGGACGTCCCAAGAGACCCAGTTCTTC.

This clonotype was observed once. The junction departs from the called germline gene at one end, perhaps through a read error. The rearrangement joins TRBV10-3 to TRBJ2-7, with D maybe TRBD2 (5 bases). CDR3 length: 14 amino acids. Germline assignment: CDR1 ENHRY and CDR2 SYGVKD. The CDR3 sequence: CATSDSRGFGEHYF. CDR3 bases: TGTGCCACCAGTGACTCCCGGGGTTTCGGGGAGCATTACTTC.

Concerning this clonotype itself: Since the CDR3 does not end with the conserved phenylalanine or tryptophan, this likely comes from a read error. The limits of the CDR3 on the DNA are not certain, so only TCRdb's listed CDR3 is given. V and J are TRBV28 and TRBJ1-6. CDR1 and CDR2 (germline): MDHEN, SYDVKM. From its first to its last residue, the CDR3 has 14 amino acids. The CDR3 loop is CASSLDSDNSPLQY.

This chain links TRBV11-2 with TRBJ2-5; 10 bases are shared with TRBD2. This CDR3 has 16 residues. Per germline, CDR1 SGHAT and CDR2 FQNNGV. V shed 11 bases, J shed 4 bases, and the junction held 16 bases outside the gene matches. The CDR3 protein is CAGGQTSSGRGETQYF. In nucleotides, the CDR3 is TGTGCCGGCGGCCAAACTTCTAGCGGGAGAGGAGAGACCCAGTACTTC.

This clonotype was observed many times. This chain uses TRBV4-1 with TRBJ2-7, with TRBD2 identical over 7 bases. This CDR3 region has 15 residues. In germline, CDR1 is MGHRA, CDR2 YSYEKL. Trimming removed 0 bases from V and 7 bases from J; junction bases left unmatched: 9. The CDR3 DNA reads TGCGCCAGCAGCCAAGATATAGGGCGGGAGTATGAGCAGTACTTC. Translated: CASSQDIGREYEQYF.

As to this clonotype: The junction differs from germline at one of its ends, possibly a read error. V gene TRBV19 combines with J gene TRBJ2-1; 11 bases are a match to TRBD2. The CDR3 loop spans 14 amino acids. CDR1 LNHDA and CDR2 SQIVND come from the germline V gene (reference sequence). DNA for the CDR3: TGTGCCAGTAGAATAGCGGGAGGGCACAATGAGCAGTTCTTC. Protein: CASRIAGGHNEQFF.

This clonotype has a handful of counts. This chain joins TRBV12-3 or TRBV12-4 and TRBJ2-3; 9 nucleotides align to TRBD2. The CDR3 sequence is 15 residues long. V was clipped by 8 bases and J by 7 bases; unmatched bases: 13. The CDR3 DNA reads as TGTGCCAGCGCTGGGGGATTAGCGGGAGCGAATACGCAGTATTTT. Its translation is CASAGGLAGANTQYF.

The CDR3 protein is CASRSLRRGFSGANVLTF. As DNA, the CDR3 is TGTGCCAGCAGAAGTCTTAGACGGGGTTTTTCTGGGGCCAACGTCCTGACTTTC. The chain couples TRBV6-5 to TRBJ2-6, with a possible D match to TRBD2 (5 bases). The V gene lost 6 bases and the J gene lost 1 base, with 19 bases spanning the gap. This CDR3 is 18 amino acids long. Germline V CDR1 and CDR2: MNHEY, SVGAGI.

This clonotype was observed a few times. The CDR3 coding sequence is TGCAGCGTTGAACTTGGCCCCATGAACACTGAAGCTTTCTTT. Amino acid sequence: CSVELGPMNTEAFF. The gene calls are TRBV29-1 and TRBJ1-1; no reliable D call. Trimming took off 2 bases at V and 0 bases at J, with 10 bases between the two ends. CDR3 length equals 14 residues. Germline V gene lookup returns CDR1 SQVTM and CDR2 ANQGSEA.

There are a few counts of this clonotype. An end of the junction differs from the germline gene, which may be a read error. The chain combines TRBV11-2 with TRBJ2-1, with 8 bases that match TRBD1. The CDR3 contains 15 residues. Looked up from germline, CDR1 is SGHAT and CDR2 is FQNNGV. The chain's CDR3 is CASTYSGGAYNKQFF. CDR3 bases: TGTGCCAGCACCTACTCAGGGGGCGCTTACAATAAGCAGTTTTTC. Full variable domain (remainder filled in from reference TRBV11-2 and TRBJ2-1): EAGVAQSPRYKIIEKRQSVAFWCNPISGHATLYWYQQILGQGPKLLIQFQNNGVVDDSQLPKDRFSAERLKGVDSTLKIQPAKLEDSAVYLCASTYSGGAYNKQFFGPGTRLTVL.

The V and J genes are TRBV20-1 and TRBJ1-1; TRBD1 aligns across 11 bases. CDR1 is DFQATT, CDR2 SNEGSKA, per germline (reference sequence). The CDR3 is 15 residues long. V gave up 1 base and J gave up 5 bases; unmatched junction bases: 6. The CDR3 region is CSARGGQGDTTEAFF. In DNA form, the CDR3 reads TGCAGTGCTAGAGGGGGACAGGGGGATACAACTGAAGCTTTCTTT.

As for this clonotype: A much larger clone differs from this one at a single base, so this may be a read error. This rearrangement joins TRBV5-4 to TRBJ2-1; D is possibly TRBD2 (6 bases). The CDR3 consists of 14 residues. Looked up from germline, CDR1 is SGHNT and CDR2 is YYREEE (reference sequence). The germline V and J ends were trimmed by 4 bases and 8 bases, with 16 bases remaining between them. CDR3 protein: CASSPGRSEDEQFF. The DNA for the CDR3 is TGTGCCAGCAGCCCTGGGAGGTCTGAAGATGAGCAGTTCTTC.